The present T cell receptor beta chain was sequenced within a study of blood T cell repertoires in COVID-19. Study in general: Samples of COVID-19 (acute and convalescent) were obtained from the United States, Italy and Spain.

The table came from immunoSEQ multiplex PCR; TCRdb's copy has only in-frame clones and leaves some out. The table has 130,000 to 150,000 clones, approximately 92% seen once; the top ten hold around 2.9%. The CDR3 length is 13 residues. Germline values: CDR1 MDHEN, CDR2 SYDVKM. V was shortened by 6 bases and J by 7 bases, with 13 bases between the two germline ends. Specimen: peripheral blood. The source is a woman aged 55-75 years with active COVID-19. The V call is TRBV28, the J call TRBJ1-5; maybe TRBD1 (5 bases). CDR3 coding DNA: TGTGCCAGCAGGACCGGGGGACCCCAGCCCCAGCATTTT. It codes for CASRTGGPQPQHF.